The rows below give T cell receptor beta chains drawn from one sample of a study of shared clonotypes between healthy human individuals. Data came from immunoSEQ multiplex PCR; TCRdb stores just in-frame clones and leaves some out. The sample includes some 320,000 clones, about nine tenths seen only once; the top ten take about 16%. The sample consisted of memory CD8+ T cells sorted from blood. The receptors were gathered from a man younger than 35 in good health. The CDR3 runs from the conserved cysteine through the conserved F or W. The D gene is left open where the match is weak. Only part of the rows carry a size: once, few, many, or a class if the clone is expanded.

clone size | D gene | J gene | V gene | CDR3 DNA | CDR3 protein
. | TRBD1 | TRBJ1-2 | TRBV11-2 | TGTGCCAGCAGCCAGGGGGGATGGAGCTATGGCTACACCTTC | CASSQGGWSYGYTF
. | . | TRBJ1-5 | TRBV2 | TGTGCCAGCAGTGAAGAGGGATACGGCAATCAGCCCCAGCATTTT | CASSEEGYGNQPQHF
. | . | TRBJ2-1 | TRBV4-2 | TGTGCCAGCAGCCAAGAGGGGGACCTTAGTGGAGGCTCCTACAATGAGCAGTTCTTC | CASSQEGDLSGGSYNEQFF
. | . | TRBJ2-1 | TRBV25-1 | TGTGCCAGCAGTGAATGGGGCAGCGGCTCCTACAATGAGCAGTTCTTC | CASSEWGSGSYNEQFF
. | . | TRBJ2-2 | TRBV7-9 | TGTGCCAACAGCCGCGTCGGAGGGGACGTCACCGGGGAGCTGTTTTTT | CANSRVGGDVTGELFF
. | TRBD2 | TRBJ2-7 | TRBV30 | TGTGCCTGGAGTTTGGGTAGCGGGGTCCCCGAGCAGTACTTC | CAWSLGSGVPEQYF
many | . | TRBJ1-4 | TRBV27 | TGTGCCAGCAGTTTTCTTCAGGTAGGAACTAATGAAAAACTGTTTTTT | CASSFLQVGTNEKLFF
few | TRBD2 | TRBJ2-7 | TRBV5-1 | TGCGCCAGCAGCTTGGTCATAGCGGGGCCCGCCAGCTCCTACGAGCAGTACTTC | CASSLVIAGPASSYEQYF
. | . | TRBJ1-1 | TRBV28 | TGTGCCAGCAGCTATCGGGGATGGCCTGAAGCTTTCTTT | CASSYRGWPEAFF
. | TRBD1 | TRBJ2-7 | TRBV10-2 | TGCGCCAGCGGGACAGCTATCTACGAGCAGTACTTC | CASGTAIYEQYF
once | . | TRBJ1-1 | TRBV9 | TGTGCCAGCAGCTCCACAGGGAGCACTGAAGCTTTCTTT | CASSSTGSTEAFF
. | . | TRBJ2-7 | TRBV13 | TGTGCCAGCAGCGCCTCCCCGGATAGGAGGGAAGAGCAGTACTTC | CASSASPDRREEQYF
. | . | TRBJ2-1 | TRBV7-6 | TGTGCCAGCAGACAAGCAGGCGAGCAGTTCTTC | CASRQAGEQFF
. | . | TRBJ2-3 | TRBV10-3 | TGTGCCATCTCTCGGCGGACAGATACGCAGTATTTT | CAISRRTDTQYF
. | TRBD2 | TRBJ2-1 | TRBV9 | TGTGCCAGCAGCGGCTTAGCGGGGCCTGACAATGAGCAGTTCTTC | CASSGLAGPDNEQFF
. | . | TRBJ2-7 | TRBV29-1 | TGCAGCGTTTACAAGGACTCCTACGAGCAGTACTTC | CSVYKDSYEQYF
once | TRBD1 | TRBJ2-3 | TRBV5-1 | TGCGCCAGCAGTGCCTCTAGGGGGCTTGGGAACACAGATACGCAGTATTTT | CASSASRGLGNTDTQYF
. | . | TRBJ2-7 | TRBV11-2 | TGTGCCAGCAGTTCCGTACCCTACGAGCAGTACTTC | CASSSVPYEQYF
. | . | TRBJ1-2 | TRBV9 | TGTGCCAGCAGCACGTGGGACGATAACTATGGCTACACCTTC | CASSTWDDNYGYTF
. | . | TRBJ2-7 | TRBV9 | TGTGCCAGCAGCGTAGGGTACGGGGGATCCTACGAGCAGTACTTC | CASSVGYGGSYEQYF
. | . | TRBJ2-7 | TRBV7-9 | TGTGCCATCGGGGTAGGGTACGAGCAGTACTTC | CAIGVGYEQYF
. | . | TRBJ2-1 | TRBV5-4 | TGTGCCAGCAGCTTGGCCGGCGATGAGCAGTTCTTC | CASSLAGDEQFF
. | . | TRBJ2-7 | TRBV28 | TGTGCCAGCAGTTTGTCCCTTCCGAGCTCCTACGAGCAGTACTTC | CASSLSLPSSYEQYF
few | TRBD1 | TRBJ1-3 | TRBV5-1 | TGCGCCAGCAGCTCCGGACAGGTTGGAAACACCATATATTTT | CASSSGQVGNTIYF
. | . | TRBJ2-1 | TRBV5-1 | TGCGCCAGCAGCTTGTCGGGGGCTTACAATGAGCAGTTCTTC | CASSLSGAYNEQFF
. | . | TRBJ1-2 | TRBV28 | TGTGCCAGCAGTTCGGGGGCGTGGAACTATGGCTACACCTTC | CASSSGAWNYGYTF
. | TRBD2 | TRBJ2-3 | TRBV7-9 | TGTGCCAGCAGCTACGGGACTATAGGAACAGATACGCAGTATTTT | CASSYGTIGTDTQYF
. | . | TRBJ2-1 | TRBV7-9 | TGTGCCAGCAGCGGGACAAGCGGGCTCAACTACAATGAGCAGTTCTTC | CASSGTSGLNYNEQFF
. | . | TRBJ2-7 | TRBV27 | TGTGCCAGCAGTGACTATTACGAGCAGTACTTC | CASSDYYEQYF
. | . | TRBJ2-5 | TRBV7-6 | TGTGCCAGCAGCTTAGGTAGCAGACAAGAGACCCAGTACTTC | CASSLGSRQETQYF
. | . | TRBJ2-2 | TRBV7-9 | TGTGCCAGCAGCTTACCCGGACAGGCAGGCGGGAGGAACACCGGGGAGCTGTTTTTT | CASSLPGQAGGRNTGELFF
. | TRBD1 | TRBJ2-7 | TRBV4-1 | TGCGCCAGCAGCCCGGGAACAGGGGTTTTCGAGTCCTACGAGCAGTACTTC | CASSPGTGVFESYEQYF
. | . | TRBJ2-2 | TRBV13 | TGTGCCAGCAGCCATCACCTTGGGACCGGGGAGCTGTTTTTT | CASSHHLGTGELFF
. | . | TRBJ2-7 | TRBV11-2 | TGTGCCAGCAGCTTGGAGGGTTCAGGGTTCTACGAGCAGTACTTC | CASSLEGSGFYEQYF
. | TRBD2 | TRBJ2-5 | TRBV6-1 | TGTGCCAGCACCAGAGCGGGATGGCAGGAGACCCAGTACTTC | CASTRAGWQETQYF
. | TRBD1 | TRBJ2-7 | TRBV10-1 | TGCGCCAGCAGCGCCACAGGGGGTAAGCAGTACTTC | CASSATGGKQYF
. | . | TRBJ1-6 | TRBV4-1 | TGCGCCAGCAGCCAACTACAGGGAGGCAATTCACCCCTCCACTTT | CASSQLQGGNSPLHF
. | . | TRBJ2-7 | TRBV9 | TGTGCCAGCAGCGTAGGAGTCAGCTCCTACGAGCAGTACTTC | CASSVGVSSYEQYF
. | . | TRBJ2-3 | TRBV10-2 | TGCGCCAGCAGTTTCACTAGCGAGGGGGCAGATACGCAGTATTTT | CASSFTSEGADTQYF
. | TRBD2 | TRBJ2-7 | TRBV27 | TGTGCCAGCAGTTTAGGTGTAGGGGCTCGGGGGGACGAGCAGTACTTC | CASSLGVGARGDEQYF
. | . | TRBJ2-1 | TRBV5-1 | TGCGCCAGCTTTAATCTGGCATTCGAGGGCGGAGACAATGAGCAGTTCTTC | CASFNLAFEGGDNEQFF
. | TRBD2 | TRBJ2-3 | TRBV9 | TGTGCCAGCAGCGCCTCAAGCGGGGGGATCACAGATACGCAGTATTTT | CASSASSGGITDTQYF
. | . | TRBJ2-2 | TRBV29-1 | TGCAGCGTTGAATGGCAGAACACCGGGGAGCTGTTTTTT | CSVEWQNTGELFF